Following are 3 T cell receptor beta chains from one sample sequenced in a study of cytomegalovirus exposure and HLA in healthy donors. Method: immunoSEQ multiplex PCR; TCRdb's copy keeps in-frame clones and lacks some. Here the sample spans 90,000 to 130,000 clones, approximately 88% being singletons. The sample comprised PBMCs. The receptors originated from a woman aged 25 to 39 in good health and CMV-seropositive.

The CDR3 spells CASSLGSSGLGTGELFF. The CDR3 DNA reads TGTGCCAGCAGTTTAGGGTCTAGCGGACTAGGGACCGGGGAGCTGTTTTTT. This rearrangement joins TRBV28 to TRBJ2-2; 7 positions agree with TRBD2. V was pared by 2 bases and J by 5 bases, with 11 bases of the junction left unmatched. CDR1 and CDR2 (germline): MDHEN, SYDVKM. This CDR3 contains 17 residues. Together with reference TRBV28 and TRBJ2-2, the CDR3 gives the full variable domain: DVKVTQSSRYLVKRTGEKVFLECVQDMDHENMFWYRQDPGLGLRLIYFSYDVKMKEKGDIPEGYSVSREKKERFSLILESASTNQTSMYLCASSLGSSGLGTGELFFGEGSRLTVL.

The chain employs TRBV5-1 and TRBJ2-3; perhaps TRBD2 as D (5 bases). V was trimmed by 1 base and J by 0 bases, leaving 9 bases between them. Germline assignment: CDR1 SGHRS and CDR2 YFSETQ. This CDR3 region has 15 residues. CDR3 protein: CASSLKGVSTDTQYF. The CDR3 DNA reads TGCGCCAGCAGCTTGAAGGGAGTTAGCACAGATACGCAGTATTTT.

This clone has only a few counts. V and J are TRBV28 and TRBJ1-5; perhaps TRBD1 as D (5 bases). This CDR3 region has 14 residues. The germline gives CDR1 MDHEN, CDR2 SYDVKM. V shed 2 bases and J shed 9 bases, with 14 bases lying between them. The CDR3 DNA reads as TGTGCCAGCAGTTTAGGGGGGGTGCACGGGCCCCAGCATTTT. This translates into CASSLGGVHGPQHF.